A single sample gave rise to the 9 T cell receptor beta chains below, sequenced in a study of T cells in Graves' hyperthyroidism and ophthalmopathy. Authors of the study amplified TCR beta CDR3 regions from RNA transcripts. The HTBI primer set served for first-round RT-PCR of the TCR CDR3. TCRdb reprocessed the multiplex PCR reads via MiXCR and lists one record per CDR3 protein. The data contain fewer than 450,000 distinct CDR3 sequences, 13% to 15% of them singletons. The sequencing input was blood. These receptors all come from a woman aged 55 to 70 with Graves' ophthalmopathy.

This clonotype was seen only a few times. The chain has TRBV6-1 and TRBJ2-2; the match to TRBD1 covers 9 bases. CDR1 and CDR2 (germline): MNHNS, SASEGT. The V gene end was trimmed by 6 bases and the J gene end by 6 bases; junction bases not matched to a gene: 14. The CDR3 covers 17 residues. CDR3 coding DNA: TGTGCCAGCAGCGCTAGGGCCGGGACAGGGACCCCCGGGGAGCTGTTTTTT. It translates to CASSARAGTGTPGELFF.

There are many counts of this clonotype. The rearrangement joins TRBV20-1 to TRBJ2-2; D unclear. This CDR3 has 12 residues. Deletions cut 5 bases from V and 7 bases from J, with 11 bases between. Germline V lookup: CDR1 DFQATT, CDR2 SNEGSKA (reference sequence). Here the CDR3 reads CSAPRVVGELFF. The DNA for the CDR3 is TGCAGTGCTCCGCGCGTTGTCGGGGAGCTGTTTTTT.

This chain connects TRBV20-1 to TRBJ1-1; D is perhaps TRBD1 (5 bases). The CDR3 length is 13 residues. V was pared by 6 bases and J by 5 bases, with 16 bases between. CDR1 and CDR2 (germline): DFQATT, SNEGSKA (reference sequence). The CDR3 sequence: CSAHPGSWTEAFF. For the CDR3, the DNA is TGCAGTGCACACCCAGGGAGTTGGACTGAAGCTTTCTTT.

The chain couples TRBV27 to TRBJ2-1, with 13 bases lining up with TRBD2. Germline loops: CDR1 MNHEY, CDR2 SMNVEV (reference sequence). Germline trimming cut 4 bases from V and 9 bases from J; bases unmatched to any gene: 3. This CDR3 is built from 14 residues. The CDR3 DNA reads as TGTGCCAGCAGTTGGACTAGCGGGAGAGTTGAGCAGTTCTTC. Encoded protein: CASSWTSGRVEQFF.

In its sample, this clonotype was seen a few times. CDR3 protein: CASSPLRAGRQGNPTDTQYF. CDR3 sequence (DNA): TGTGCCAGCAGTCCCCTCCGTGCGGGTAGACAGGGGAATCCCACAGATACGCAGTATTTT. The chain combines TRBV12-3 or TRBV12-4 with TRBJ2-3, with 8 bases matching TRBD1. V lost 5 bases and J lost 2; bases outside the gene matches: 21. The CDR3 runs to 20 residues.

This clonotype was detected ten times or more. V is TRBV2 and J is TRBJ2-1; 9 positions agree with TRBD1. The CDR3 covers 14 residues. Germline V CDR1 and CDR2: SNHLY, FYNNEI. The J segment lost 8 bases and the V segment lost 1 base, leaving 3 bases of the junction unmatched. Here the CDR3 DNA reads TGTGCCAGCAGTGAAGACAGGGGGCGGTATGAGCAGTTCTTC. It encodes CASSEDRGRYEQFF.

This clonotype was observed at least ten times. The chain combines TRBV2 with TRBJ2-2, with 10 bases lining up with TRBD1. J lost 4 bases, V lost 5 bases, and 7 bases had no gene match. This CDR3 spans 16 amino acids. In germline, CDR1 is SNHLY, CDR2 FYNNEI. The CDR3 loop is CASSPSGTGVTGELFF. CDR3 DNA: TGTGCCAGCAGTCCTTCCGGGACAGGGGTCACCGGGGAGCTGTTTTTT.

The chain carries TRBV28 and TRBJ2-7; 8 positions match TRBD1. Per germline, CDR1 MDHEN and CDR2 SYDVKM. CDR3 length equals 18 residues. V was clipped by 2 bases and J by 5 bases; unmatched bases: 17. CDR3 amino acids: CASSLRAGGSRGWDEQYF. The CDR3 DNA reads as TGTGCCAGCAGTTTAAGGGCAGGGGGCTCCCGGGGGTGGGACGAGCAGTACTTC.

This clonotype was recorded at least ten times. The chain has TRBV19 and TRBJ2-1; a weak D match, TRBD2 (6 bases). Looked up from germline, CDR1 is LNHDA and CDR2 is SQIVND (reference sequence). V lost 0 bases to trimming and J lost 3 bases, with 15 bases between them. The CDR3 has 17 amino acids. The CDR3 region is CASSIEASDLVYNEQFF. CDR3 in DNA: TGTGCCAGTAGTATAGAGGCTAGCGACCTCGTCTACAATGAGCAGTTCTTC.